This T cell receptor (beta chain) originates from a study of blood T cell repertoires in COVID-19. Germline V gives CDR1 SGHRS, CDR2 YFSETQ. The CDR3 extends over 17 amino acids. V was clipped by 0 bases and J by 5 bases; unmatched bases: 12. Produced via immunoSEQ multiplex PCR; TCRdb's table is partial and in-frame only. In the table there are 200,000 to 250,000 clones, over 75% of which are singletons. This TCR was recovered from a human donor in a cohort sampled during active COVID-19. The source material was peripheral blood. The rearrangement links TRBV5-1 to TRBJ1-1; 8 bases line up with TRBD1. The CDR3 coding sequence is TGCGCCAGCAGCTTGGACCCCTATAGGACAGGGAGGACTGAAGCTTTCTTT. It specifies CASSLDPYRTGRTEAFF.